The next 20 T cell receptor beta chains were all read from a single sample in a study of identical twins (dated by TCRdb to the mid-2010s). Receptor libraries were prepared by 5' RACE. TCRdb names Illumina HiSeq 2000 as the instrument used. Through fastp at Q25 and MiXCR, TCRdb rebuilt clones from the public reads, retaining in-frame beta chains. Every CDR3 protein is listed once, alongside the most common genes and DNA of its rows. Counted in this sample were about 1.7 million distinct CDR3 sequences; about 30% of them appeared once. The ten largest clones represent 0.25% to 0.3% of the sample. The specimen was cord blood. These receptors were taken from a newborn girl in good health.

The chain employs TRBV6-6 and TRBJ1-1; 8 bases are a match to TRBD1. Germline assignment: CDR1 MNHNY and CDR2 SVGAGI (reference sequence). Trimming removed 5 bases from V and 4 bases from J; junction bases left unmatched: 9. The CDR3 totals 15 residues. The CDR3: CASSPGQGGSTEAFF. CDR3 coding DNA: TGTGCCAGCAGTCCTGGACAGGGAGGTAGCACTGAAGCTTTCTTT.

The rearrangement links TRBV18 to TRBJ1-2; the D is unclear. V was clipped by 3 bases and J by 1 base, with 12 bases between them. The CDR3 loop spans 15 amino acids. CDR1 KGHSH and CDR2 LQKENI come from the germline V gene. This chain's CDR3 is CASSPGRTINYGYTF. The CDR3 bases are TGTGCCAGCTCACCGGGGAGAACGATTAACTATGGCTACACCTTC.

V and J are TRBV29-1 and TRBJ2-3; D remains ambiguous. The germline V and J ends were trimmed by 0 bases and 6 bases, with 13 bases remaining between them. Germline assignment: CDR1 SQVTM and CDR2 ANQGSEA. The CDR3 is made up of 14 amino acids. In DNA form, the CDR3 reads TGCAGCGTTGAAGATTGGCCCTTGGGGGATACGCAGTATTTT. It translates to CSVEDWPLGDTQYF.

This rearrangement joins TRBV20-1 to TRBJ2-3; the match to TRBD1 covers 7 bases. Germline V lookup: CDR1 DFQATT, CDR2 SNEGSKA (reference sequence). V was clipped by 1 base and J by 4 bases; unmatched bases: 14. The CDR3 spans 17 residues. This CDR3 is CSARVLKGASLADTQYF. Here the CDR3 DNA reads TGCAGTGCTAGAGTTCTAAAGGGGGCTAGCTTGGCAGATACGCAGTATTTT.

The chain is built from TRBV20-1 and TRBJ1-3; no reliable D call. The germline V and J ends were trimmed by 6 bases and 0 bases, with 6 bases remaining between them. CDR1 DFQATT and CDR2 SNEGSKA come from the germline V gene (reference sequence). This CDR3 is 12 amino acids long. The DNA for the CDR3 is TGCAGTGCGGTTTTCTCTGGAAACACCATATATTTT. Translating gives CSAVFSGNTIYF.

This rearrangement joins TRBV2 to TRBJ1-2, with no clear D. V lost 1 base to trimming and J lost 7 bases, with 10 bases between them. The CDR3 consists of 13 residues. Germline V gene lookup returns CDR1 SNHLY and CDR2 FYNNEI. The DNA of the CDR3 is TGTGCCAGCAGTGAAGGAGGGTTCGGTGGCTACACCTTC. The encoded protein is CASSEGGFGGYTF.

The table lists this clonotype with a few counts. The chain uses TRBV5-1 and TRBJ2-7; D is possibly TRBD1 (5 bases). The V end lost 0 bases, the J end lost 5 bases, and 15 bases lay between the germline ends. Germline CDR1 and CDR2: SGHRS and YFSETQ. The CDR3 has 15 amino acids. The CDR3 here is CASSLVSGAGDEQYF. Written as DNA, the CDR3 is TGCGCCAGCAGCTTGGTTAGTGGGGCCGGCGACGAGCAGTACTTC.

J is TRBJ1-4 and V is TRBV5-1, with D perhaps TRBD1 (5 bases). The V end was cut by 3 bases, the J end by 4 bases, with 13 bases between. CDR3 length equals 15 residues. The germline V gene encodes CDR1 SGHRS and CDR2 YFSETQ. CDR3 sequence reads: CASSSRTTFNEKLFF. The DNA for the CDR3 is TGCGCCAGCAGCTCTCGGACAACCTTTAATGAAAAACTGTTTTTT.

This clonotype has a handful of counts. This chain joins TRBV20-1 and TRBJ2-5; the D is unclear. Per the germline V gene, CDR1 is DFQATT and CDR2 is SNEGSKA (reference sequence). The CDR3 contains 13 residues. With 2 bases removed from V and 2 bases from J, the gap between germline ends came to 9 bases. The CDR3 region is CSARSLSQETQYF. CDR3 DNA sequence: TGCAGTGCTAGAAGTCTGTCACAAGAGACCCAGTACTTC.

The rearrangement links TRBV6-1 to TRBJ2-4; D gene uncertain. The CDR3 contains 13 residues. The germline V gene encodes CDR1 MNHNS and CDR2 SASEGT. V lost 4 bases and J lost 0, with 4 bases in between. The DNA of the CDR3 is TGTGCCAGCAGTGCTCAAGCCAAAAACATTCAGTACTTC. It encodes CASSAQAKNIQYF.

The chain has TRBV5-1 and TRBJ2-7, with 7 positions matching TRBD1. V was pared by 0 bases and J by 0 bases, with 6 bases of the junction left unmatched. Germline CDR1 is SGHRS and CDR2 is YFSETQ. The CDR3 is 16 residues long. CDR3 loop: CASSLGRTGLSYEQYF. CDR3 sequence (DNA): TGCGCCAGCAGCTTGGGAAGGACAGGTCTCTCCTACGAGCAGTACTTC. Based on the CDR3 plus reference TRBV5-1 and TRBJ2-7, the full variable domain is KAGVTQTPRYLIKTRGQQVTLSCSPISGHRSVSWYQQTPGQGLQFLFEYFSETQRNKGNFPGRFSGRQFSNSRSEMNVSTLELGDSALYLCASSLGRTGLSYEQYFGPGTRLTVT.

The CDR3 sequence is CASSLLAVPSYNEQFF. The CDR3 coding sequence is TGTGCCAGCAGCTTACTAGCGGTCCCATCCTACAATGAGCAGTTCTTC. The chain is built from TRBV7-6 and TRBJ2-1; 7 nucleotides line up with TRBD2. The V gene end was trimmed by 2 bases and the J gene end by 1 base; junction bases not matched to a gene: 5. The CDR3 covers 16 residues. The germline CDR1 and CDR2 sequences are SGHVS and FNYEAQ.

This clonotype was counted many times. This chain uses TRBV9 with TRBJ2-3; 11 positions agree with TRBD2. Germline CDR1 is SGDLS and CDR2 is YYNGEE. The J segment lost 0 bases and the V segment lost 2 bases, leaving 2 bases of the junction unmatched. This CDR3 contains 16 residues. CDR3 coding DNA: TGTGCCAGCAGCGTTCGGACTAGCGGGAGCACAGATACGCAGTATTTT. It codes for CASSVRTSGSTDTQYF.

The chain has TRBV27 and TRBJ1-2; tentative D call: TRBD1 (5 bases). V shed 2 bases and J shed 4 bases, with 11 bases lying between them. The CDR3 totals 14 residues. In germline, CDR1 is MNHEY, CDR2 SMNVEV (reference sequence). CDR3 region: CASSLGRAAYGYTF. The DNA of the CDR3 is TGTGCCAGCAGTTTAGGCAGGGCTGCCTATGGCTACACCTTC.

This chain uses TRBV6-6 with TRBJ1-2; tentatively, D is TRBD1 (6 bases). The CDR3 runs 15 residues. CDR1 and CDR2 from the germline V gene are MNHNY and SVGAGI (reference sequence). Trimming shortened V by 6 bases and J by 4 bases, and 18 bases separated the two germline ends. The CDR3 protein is CASSDPQGLGYGYTF. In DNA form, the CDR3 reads TGTGCCAGCAGCGACCCGCAGGGGTTGGGCTATGGCTACACCTTC.

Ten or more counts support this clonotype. CDR3 in amino acids: CSVALGVEQYF. Written as DNA, the CDR3 is TGCAGCGTTGCCCTAGGGGTGGAGCAGTACTTC. The chain combines TRBV29-1 with TRBJ2-5; a possible D gene is TRBD1 (5 bases). CDR1 SQVTM and CDR2 ANQGSEA come from the germline V gene. The CDR3 sequence is 11 residues long. Trimming took 4 bases from V and 11 from J, leaving 14 bases between them.

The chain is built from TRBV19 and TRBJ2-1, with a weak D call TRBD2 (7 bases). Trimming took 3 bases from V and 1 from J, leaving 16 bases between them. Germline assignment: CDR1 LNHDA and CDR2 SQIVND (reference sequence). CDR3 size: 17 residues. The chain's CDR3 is CASSMGRGAGSYNEQFF. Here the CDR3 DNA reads TGTGCCAGTAGTATGGGGAGGGGGGCAGGATCCTACAATGAGCAGTTCTTC.

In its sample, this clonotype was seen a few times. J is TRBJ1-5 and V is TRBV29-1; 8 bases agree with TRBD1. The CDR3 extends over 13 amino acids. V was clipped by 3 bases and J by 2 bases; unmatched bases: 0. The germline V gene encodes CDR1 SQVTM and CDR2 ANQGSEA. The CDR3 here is CSVDRGRNQPQHF. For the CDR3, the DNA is TGCAGCGTTGACAGGGGGCGCAATCAGCCCCAGCATTTT.

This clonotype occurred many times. This CDR3 is CASSYSVTGKETQYF. For the CDR3, the DNA is TGTGCCAGCAGTTACTCGGTAACAGGGAAAGAGACCCAGTACTTC. This rearrangement joins TRBV6-6 to TRBJ2-5; D is possibly TRBD1 (6 bases). V dropped 0 bases and J dropped 3 bases, with 11 bases sitting between them. Germline V gene lookup returns CDR1 MNHNY and CDR2 SVGAGI (reference sequence). This CDR3 has 15 residues.

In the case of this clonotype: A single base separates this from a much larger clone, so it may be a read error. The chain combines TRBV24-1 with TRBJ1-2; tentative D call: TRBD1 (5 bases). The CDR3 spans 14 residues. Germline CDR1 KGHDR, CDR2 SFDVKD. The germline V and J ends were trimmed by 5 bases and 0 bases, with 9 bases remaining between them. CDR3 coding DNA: TGTGCCACCAGTGGGGACGGGACTAACTATGGCTACACCTTC. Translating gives CATSGDGTNYGYTF.